The 15 T cell receptor beta chains listed next were all sequenced from one sample in a study of blood T cell repertoires in COVID-19. Method: immunoSEQ multiplex PCR; TCRdb's copy keeps in-frame clones and lacks some. This sample yields 200,000 to 250,000 clones, of which about four fifths are seen a single time; less than 8% belongs to the top ten. The sequenced sample consisted of peripheral blood. The receptor source for this set is a woman in her forties or fifties with active or convalescent COVID-19.

The chain has TRBV5-6 and TRBJ2-3; D gene ambiguous. The V gene lost 5 bases and the J gene lost 2 bases, with 12 bases spanning the gap. This CDR3 comprises 14 residues. Germline V lookup: CDR1 SGHDT, CDR2 YYEEEE. In nucleotides, the CDR3 is TGTGCCAGCAGGCAGGCCAGCTACACAGATACGCAGTATTTT. It specifies CASRQASYTDTQYF. Variable domain in full (rest from reference TRBV5-6 and TRBJ2-3): DAGVTQSPTHLIKTRGQQVTLRCSPKSGHDTVSWYQQALGQGPQFIFQYYEEEERQRGNFPDRFSGHQFPNYSSELNVNALLLGDSALYLCASRQASYTDTQYFGPGTRLTVL.

This chain connects TRBV5-6 to TRBJ2-3; 8 bases agree with TRBD2. CDR3 length: 17 residues. V shed 1 base and J 6 bases; nucleotides not matched to a gene: 13. Per the germline V gene, CDR1 is SGHDT and CDR2 is YYEEEE. CDR3 DNA: TGTGCCAGCAGCTTGTTTCCTGGACTAGCTGAGGAGGATACGCAGTATTTT. This sequence encodes CASSLFPGLAEEDTQYF.

The V gene is TRBV24-1, the J gene TRBJ2-3; D remains ambiguous. The V and J ends lost 5 bases and 1 base respectively, with 6 bases between them. CDR1 and CDR2 (germline): KGHDR, SFDVKD. The CDR3 sequence is 13 residues long. CDR3 region: CATSGGGTDTQYF. The CDR3 nucleotides read TGTGCCACCAGTGGAGGCGGCACAGATACGCAGTATTTT.

V is TRBV11-2 and J is TRBJ1-2; D is perhaps TRBD1 (6 bases). The CDR3 runs 15 residues. The V gene's germline CDR1 is SGHAT and CDR2 FQNNGV. Trimming took off 5 bases at V and 8 bases at J, with 21 bases between the two ends. For the CDR3, the DNA is TGTGCCAGCAGCGCCGGGACAATTGGACACCCCGGCTACACCTTC. Its translation: CASSAGTIGHPGYTF.

This clone was seen a handful of times. V usage is TRBV7-9 and J usage is TRBJ1-2; D is unresolved. Germline CDR1 reads SEHNR; CDR2 reads FQNEAQ (reference sequence). CDR3 length: 12 amino acids. The V end was cut by 5 bases, the J end by 4 bases, with 8 bases between. CDR3 DNA: TGTGCCAGCAGCCCCGGCGGCTATGGCTACACCTTC. Protein sequence: CASSPGGYGYTF.

J is TRBJ2-1 and V is TRBV5-1, with a weak D call TRBD2 (6 bases). With 1 base removed from V and 4 bases from J, the gap between germline ends came to 9 bases. CDR1 and CDR2 from the germline V gene are SGHRS and YFSETQ. The CDR3 is 14 amino acids. Here the CDR3 reads CASSLSLAYNEQFF. Written as DNA, the CDR3 is TGCGCCAGCAGCTTGTCACTAGCTTACAATGAGCAGTTCTTC.

The rearrangement joins TRBV2 to TRBJ1-2, with D perhaps matching TRBD1 (6 bases). Trimming left V 7 bases short and J 4 bases short, with 13 bases between. The CDR3 has 13 residues. Germline assignment: CDR1 SNHLY and CDR2 FYNNEI. The CDR3 protein is CASMRTQGYGYTF. The CDR3, as DNA: TGTGCCAGCATGAGGACACAGGGCTATGGCTACACCTTC.

This clone turned up a few times. The V and J genes are TRBV5-1 and TRBJ1-1, with D possibly matching TRBD1 (6 bases). Between the trimmed V and J ends, which lost 2 bases and 1 base, there was a span of 9 bases. The CDR3 is made up of 14 amino acids. Germline V gives CDR1 SGHRS, CDR2 YFSETQ. The CDR3 DNA sequence: TGCGCCAGCAGCTTTCAGGGGCAGAACACTGAAGCTTTCTTT. Amino acid sequence: CASSFQGQNTEAFF.

The V gene is TRBV3-1 (or the pseudogene TRBV3-2), the J gene TRBJ1-1; weak D call: TRBD1 (5 bases). CDR3 length equals 13 residues. Trimming shortened V by 4 bases and J by 10 bases, and 16 bases separated the two germline ends. CDR1 LGHDT and CDR2 YNNKEL come from the germline V gene (reference sequence). CDR3 protein: CASSRQGGLGAFF. In DNA form, the CDR3 reads TGTGCCAGCAGCCGCCAGGGAGGGTTAGGAGCTTTCTTT.

The chain is built from TRBV11-2 and TRBJ1-6, with a possible D match to TRBD1 (6 bases). The V gene lost 1 base and the J gene lost 7 bases, with 11 bases spanning the gap. The germline CDR1 and CDR2 sequences are SGHAT and FQNNGV. The CDR3 consists of 15 residues. CDR3: CASSLGGQGNSPLHF. DNA for the CDR3: TGTGCCAGCAGCTTAGGCGGTCAGGGGAATTCACCCCTCCACTTT.

V and J are TRBV24-1 and TRBJ1-5; 8 bases line up with TRBD1. This CDR3 has 16 residues. The V gene end was trimmed by 3 bases and the J gene end by 6 bases; junction bases not matched to a gene: 9. CDR1 and CDR2 (germline): KGHDR, SFDVKD. The CDR3 protein is CATSDSDRGVGQPQHF. CDR3 coding DNA: TGTGCCACCAGTGATAGTGACAGGGGTGTGGGTCAGCCCCAGCATTTT.

The chain employs TRBV19 and TRBJ1-2; D not resolved. The V and J ends lost 5 bases and 7 bases respectively, with 17 bases between them. The CDR3 spans 14 residues. From germline, CDR1 is LNHDA and CDR2 SQIVND (reference sequence). The CDR3 loop reads CASSGRVWTLGYTF. Written as DNA, the CDR3 is TGTGCCAGTAGTGGACGGGTCTGGACTCTTGGCTACACCTTC.

The CDR3 loop reads CASSVNTGQGSTF. The CDR3 DNA sequence: TGTGCCAGCAGTGTAAACACGGGACAGGGATCCACCTTC. The chain uses TRBV28 and TRBJ1-2; 9 positions match TRBD1. Germline trimming cut 5 bases from V and 13 bases from J; bases unmatched to any gene: 11. The germline V gene has CDR1 MDHEN and CDR2 SYDVKM. The CDR3 extends over 13 amino acids.

The chain recombines TRBV10-3 with TRBJ2-3; the D gene is possibly TRBD1 (6 bases). The germline V gene encodes CDR1 ENHRY and CDR2 SYGVKD. This CDR3 comprises 13 residues. Trimming stripped 10 bases from V and 3 bases from J, with 14 bases between. This chain's CDR3 is CATLDRLTDTQYF. The CDR3 coding sequence is TGTGCCACCTTGGACAGACTAACAGATACGCAGTATTTT.

V usage is TRBV6-5 and J usage is TRBJ1-2; 7 bases align to TRBD1. This CDR3 is built from 14 residues. V lost 6 bases to trimming and J lost 4 bases; unmatched junction nucleotides: 8. Germline assignment: CDR1 MNHEY and CDR2 SVGAGI. CDR3 sequence (DNA): TGTGCCAGCAGCCCCACCGGGACAGTCTATGGCTACACCTTC. Translation gives CASSPTGTVYGYTF.